This T cell receptor (beta chain) was profiled in a study of T cell repertoires and HLA-DP antigens. Study information: DNA input averaged roughly 230 ng in sorted CD137+CD4+ and approximately 1,200 ng in pre-culture CD4+. Study-wide results and limits: Clones undetected before culture averaged about 33% against one allele and approximately 50% against the other.

On this clone itself: Its antigen is not identified.

Negative selection yielded untouched CD4+ T cells of average approximately 98% purity. Here immunoSEQ multiplex PCR was the method, and the copy in TCRdb shows in-frame clones only, minus some. The sample consists of around 110,000 clones, about 92% of them appearing once. The length of the CDR3 is 14 residues. The germline V gene encodes CDR1 SGHDT and CDR2 YYEEEE. Trimming stripped 5 bases from V and 3 bases from J, with 13 bases between. The sequencing sample was made of CD4+ T cells from PBMCs. This chain links TRBV5-6 with TRBJ2-3; perhaps TRBD2 as D (5 bases). The clonotype comes from a woman aged 18-29 years in good health and CMV-seronegative. CDR3 loop: CASRWEPSTDTQYF. Written as DNA, the CDR3 is TGTGCCAGCAGATGGGAGCCTTCAACAGATACGCAGTATTTT.